A selection of T cell receptor beta chains follows, all from one sample in a study of blood T cell repertoires in COVID-19. Profiled with immunoSEQ multiplex PCR; TCRdb holds only in-frame clones, not every one. This table has 200,000 to 250,000 clones, 75% to 85% appearing once. Sequencing used PBMCs or T cells enriched from blood (not recorded which). These receptors all come from a woman in her thirties or forties with acute COVID-19. The CDR3 runs from the conserved cysteine through the conserved F or W. The D gene is left open where the match is weak. A row's size may be missing; if present it is once, few, many or a size class.

>14|-|TRBV5-1|-|TRBJ2-7
CASSPTRALGEQYF
TGCGCCAGCAGCCCAACTAGGGCCCTGGGCGAGCAGTACTTC
>16|TRBD2|TRBV19|many|TRBJ2-5
CASSSGTSGRGETQYF
TGTGCCAGTAGTTCTGGGACTAGCGGGAGGGGAGAGACCCAGTACTTC
>16|-|TRBV15|-|TRBJ1-3
CATSRPETASGNTIYF
TGTGCCACCAGCAGACCCGAGACAGCCTCTGGAAACACCATATATTTT
>12|-|TRBV6-5|-|TRBJ1-1
CATTTENTEAFF
TGTGCCACCACGACAGAGAACACTGAAGCTTTCTTT
>16|TRBD2|TRBV5-4|-|TRBJ2-1
CASSLGASGSYNEQFF
TGTGCCAGCAGCTTGGGGGCTAGCGGCTCCTACAATGAGCAGTTCTTC
>11|TRBD1|TRBV28|-|TRBJ2-7
CATTGAYEQYF
TGTGCCACAACAGGGGCCTACGAGCAGTACTTC
>16|-|TRBV5-8|-|TRBJ2-7
CASRAYRGTSSYEQYF
TGTGCCAGCAGAGCTTATAGGGGCACGAGCTCCTACGAGCAGTACTTC
>15|TRBD1|TRBV28|-|TRBJ1-1
CASSLPDRANTEAFF
TGTGCCAGCAGTTTACCTGACAGGGCTAACACTGAAGCTTTCTTT
>19|TRBD2|TRBV24-1|-|TRBJ2-2
CATSDPEGSGGWNTGELFF
TGTGCCACCAGTGACCCCGAGGGTAGCGGGGGGTGGAACACCGGGGAGCTGTTTTTT
>13|-|TRBV11-2|-|TRBJ2-7
CASSLDLSGEQYF
TGTGCCAGCAGCTTAGATCTTTCGGGCGAGCAGTACTTC
>14|-|TRBV5-6|few|TRBJ1-2
CASILWGGAYGYTF
TGTGCCAGCATCCTCTGGGGGGGCGCGTATGGCTACACCTTC
>14|-|TRBV27|few|TRBJ1-6
CASSLTAYNSPLHF
TGTGCCAGCAGTCTAACAGCTTATAATTCACCCCTCCACTTT
>12|-|TRBV28|-|TRBJ1-2
CASSIIREGYTF
TGTGCCAGCAGTATAATCAGGGAAGGCTACACCTTC
>14|TRBD2|TRBV28|once|TRBJ2-1
CASLAGGTYNEQFF
TGTGCCAGCCTTGCCGGGGGGACCTACAATGAGCAGTTCTTC
>16|TRBD2|TRBV19|-|TRBJ2-1
CASSIRTSGGAGEQFF
TGTGCCAGTAGTATACGGACTAGCGGGGGGGCAGGGGAGCAGTTCTTC
>14|-|TRBV29-1|-|TRBJ1-1
CSVEEGGWGTEAFF
TGCAGCGTTGAAGAAGGGGGTTGGGGTACTGAAGCTTTCTTT
>13|-|TRBV5-4|-|TRBJ1-4
CASRPGLNEKLFF
TGTGCCAGCAGGCCAGGGCTTAATGAAAAACTGTTTTTT
>13|TRBD1|TRBV6-5|-|TRBJ2-5
CASRRGPGETQYF
TGTGCCAGCAGGAGGGGGCCCGGTGAGACCCAGTACTTC
>15|TRBD1|TRBV7-9|-|TRBJ2-7
CASSLPGQGAYEQYF
TGTGCCAGCAGCTTACCGGGACAGGGGGCCTACGAGCAGTACTTC
>14|-|TRBV6-5|few|TRBJ2-7
CASSYRRASYEQYF
TGTGCCAGCAGTTATCGGAGAGCATCCTACGAGCAGTACTTC
>15|TRBD1|TRBV4-3|-|TRBJ1-4
CASSQDRGPDEKLFF
TGCGCCAGCAGCCAAGATAGGGGGCCAGATGAAAAACTGTTTTTT
>15|-|TRBV28|-|TRBJ2-5
CATRTAGKSQETQYF
TGTGCCACCCGGACAGCCGGAAAATCCCAAGAGACCCAGTACTTC
>16|-|TRBV7-2|-|TRBJ2-3
CASSLTGGSWTDTQYF
TGTGCCAGCAGCCTTACCGGAGGGAGTTGGACAGATACGCAGTATTTT
>14|TRBD1|TRBV19|-|TRBJ2-3
CASSTTGGPLTQYF
TGTGCCAGTAGTACCACAGGGGGCCCACTTACGCAGTATTTT
>13|-|TRBV24-1|-|TRBJ1-3
CATSGGTGNTIYF
TGTGCCACCTCGGGGGGCACTGGAAACACCATATATTTT
>13|-|TRBV4-3|once|TRBJ1-2
CASSQDAGYGYTF
TGCGCCAGCAGCCAAGACGCCGGCTATGGCTACACCTTC
>14|TRBD2|TRBV7-2|once|TRBJ2-5
CASTPGLREETQYF
TGTGCCAGCACCCCTGGGCTGCGGGAGGAGACCCAGTACTTC